The 7 T cell receptor beta chains below were found in one sample sequenced in a study of Graves' ophthalmopathy and Graves' hyperthyroidism. For repertoire sequencing, the TCR beta CDR3 regions were amplified from RNA transcripts. An initial RT-PCR round employing HTBI primers preceded a second-round multiplex PCR. TCRdb re-called the multiplex PCR reads with MiXCR, one entry per CDR3 protein. The top ten clones hold around 3.3% of a sample with 660,000 or so distinct CDR3 sequences, about 38% of them seen once. The sequenced material came from peripheral blood. The source is an adult man with Graves' ophthalmopathy.

The table lists this clonotype with many counts. V usage is TRBV15 and J usage is TRBJ1-2; D is undetermined. The CDR3 extends over 15 amino acids. CDR1 and CDR2 (germline): LNHNV, YYDKDF (reference sequence). V was cut by 1 base and J by 5 bases, with 14 bases left in between. CDR3 DNA sequence: TGTGCCACCAGCAGAGCCCAGCGGGAGGGTTATGGCTACACCTTC. This encodes CATSRAQREGYGYTF.

The chain recombines TRBV7-9 with TRBJ2-7; weak D call: TRBD2 (5 bases). Trimming shortened V by 3 bases and J by 5 bases, and 14 bases separated the two germline ends. The CDR3 runs to 14 residues. Germline-derived CDR1 and CDR2 are SEHNR and FQNEAQ (reference sequence). CDR3 amino acids: CASSLALRENEQYF. CDR3 nucleotides: TGTGCCAGCAGCTTGGCCCTCCGGGAAAACGAGCAGTACTTC.

Worth noting for this clonotype: This CDR3 fails to terminate in the conserved phenylalanine or tryptophan, so it likely reflects a read error. This sequence joins TRBV12-3 or TRBV12-4 and TRBJ2-7, with 10 bases aligning to TRBD1. Trimming cost V 4 bases and J 3 bases; bases outside gene matches: 0. The CDR3 has 13 residues. The CDR3 loop reads CASSWDRGYEQYL. The CDR3 region has the DNA TGTGCCAGCAGTTGGGACAGGGGCTACGAGCAGTACCTC.

V gene TRBV29-1 combines with J gene TRBJ2-6, with 8 bases that match TRBD2. The CDR3 sequence is 15 residues long. Germline V gene data show CDR1 as SQVTM and CDR2 as ANQGSEA. Losses at the gene ends were 3 bases for V and 4 bases for J; bases not matched to a gene: 5. The CDR3 loop is CSVEPGGRGANVLTF. As DNA, the CDR3 is TGCAGCGTTGAGCCGGGGGGGCGCGGGGCCAACGTCCTGACTTTC.

This chain uses TRBV7-6 with TRBJ2-5, with 9 bases aligning to TRBD2. Per germline, CDR1 SGHVS and CDR2 FNYEAQ. The length of the CDR3 is 13 residues. V was clipped by 10 bases and J by 4 bases; unmatched bases: 7. The CDR3 bases are TGTGCCATAGGGGGACTAGCATCAGAGACCCAGTACTTC. The encoded protein is CAIGGLASETQYF. Based on the CDR3 plus reference TRBV7-6 and TRBJ2-5, the full variable domain is GAGVSQSPRYKVTKRGQDVALRCDPISGHVSLYWYRQALGQGPEFLTYFNYEAQQDKSGLPNDRFSAERPEGSISTLTIQRTEQRDSAMYRCAIGGLASETQYFGPGTRLLVL.

This clonotype was counted ten times or more. J is TRBJ1-1 and V is TRBV20-1; tentatively, D is TRBD1 (5 bases). Germline values: CDR1 DFQATT, CDR2 SNEGSKA (reference sequence). This CDR3 contains 13 residues. The V gene lost 3 bases and the J gene lost 3 bases, with 11 bases spanning the gap. The CDR3 is CSASPPGDTEAFF. The DNA for the CDR3 is TGCAGTGCTAGTCCGCCGGGGGACACTGAAGCTTTCTTT.

The chain is built from TRBV30 and TRBJ2-7; D may match TRBD1 or TRBD2 (5 bases each). Trimming left V 5 bases short and J 1 base short, with 9 bases between. The CDR3 runs to 12 residues. Germline CDR1 is GTSNPN and CDR2 is SVGIG (reference sequence). The CDR3: CAWGTGSYEQYF. Here the CDR3 DNA reads TGTGCCTGGGGGACGGGTTCCTACGAGCAGTACTTC. The full variable domain, with the rest looked up from reference TRBV30 and TRBJ2-7, is SQTIHQWPATLVQPVGSPLSLECTVEGTSNPNLYWYRQAAGRGLQLLFYSVGIGQISSEVPQNLSASRPQDRQFILSSKKLLLSDSGFYLCAWGTGSYEQYFGPGTRLTVT.